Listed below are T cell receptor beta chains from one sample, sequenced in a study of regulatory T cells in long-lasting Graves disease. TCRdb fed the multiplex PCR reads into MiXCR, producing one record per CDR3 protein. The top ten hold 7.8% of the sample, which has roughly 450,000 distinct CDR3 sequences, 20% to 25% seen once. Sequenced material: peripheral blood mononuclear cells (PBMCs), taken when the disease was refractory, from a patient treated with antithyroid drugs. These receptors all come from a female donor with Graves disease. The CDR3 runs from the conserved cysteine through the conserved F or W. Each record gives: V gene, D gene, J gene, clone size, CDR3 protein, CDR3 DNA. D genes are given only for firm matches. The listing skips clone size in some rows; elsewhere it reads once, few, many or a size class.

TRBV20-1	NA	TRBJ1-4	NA	CSARRGRATNEKLFF	TGCAGTGCTAGAAGGGGCCGGGCAACTAATGAAAAACTGTTTTTT
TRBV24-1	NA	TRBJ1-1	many	CATSDSTNMNTEAFF	TGTGCCACCAGTGATTCAACGAACATGAACACTGAAGCTTTCTTT
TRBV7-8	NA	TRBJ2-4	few	CASSPRRDAKNIQYF	TGTGCCAGCAGCCCCCGGAGGGACGCCAAAAACATTCAGTACTTC
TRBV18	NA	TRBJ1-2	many	CASPADGYTF	TGTGCCAGCCCTGCGGATGGCTACACCTTC
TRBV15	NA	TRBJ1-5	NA	CATSRGGQPSLYSNQPQHF	TGTGCCACCAGCAGGGGTGGACAGCCTTCTCTGTATAGCAATCAGCCCCAGCATTTT
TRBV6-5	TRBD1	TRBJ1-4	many	CASSYFQGETNEKLFF	TGTGCCAGCAGTTACTTTCAGGGGGAGACTAATGAAAAACTGTTTTTT
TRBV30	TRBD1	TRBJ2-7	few	CAWRKPTGGSSYEQYF	TGTGCCTGGAGGAAACCGACAGGGGGTAGCTCCTACGAGCAGTACTTC
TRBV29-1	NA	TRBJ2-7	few	CSVTDIYEQYF	TGCAGCGTTACGGATATCTACGAGCAGTACTTC
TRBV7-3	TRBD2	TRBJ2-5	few	CASSPGSPGLAGGTQYF	TGTGCCAGCAGCCCCGGGAGCCCGGGACTAGCGGGAGGGACCCAGTACTTC
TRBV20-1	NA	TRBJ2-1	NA	CSGQGLNSYNEQFF	TGCAGTGGCCAGGGACTTAATTCCTACAATGAGCAGTTCTTC
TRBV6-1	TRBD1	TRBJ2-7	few	CASSRTGVNLYEQYF	TGTGCCAGCAGTCGGACAGGGGTGAACCTCTACGAGCAGTACTTC
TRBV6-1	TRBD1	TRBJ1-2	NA	CASARTGLSDGYTF	TGTGCCAGCGCCCGGACAGGGCTTAGCGATGGCTACACCTTC
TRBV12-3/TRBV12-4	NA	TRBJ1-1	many	CASSHRRGTEAFF	TGTGCCAGCAGCCACCGGAGGGGCACTGAAGCTTTCTTT
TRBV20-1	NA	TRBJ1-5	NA	CSARDRGLPLGQPQHF	TGCAGTGCTAGAGACAGGGGCCTTCCCTTGGGGCAGCCCCAGCATTTT
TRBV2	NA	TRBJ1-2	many	CASREIGFGYTF	TGTGCCAGCAGGGAGATCGGGTTTGGCTACACCTTC
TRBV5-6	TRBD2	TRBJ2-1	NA	CASSRTSGRANEQFF	TGTGCCAGCAGTAGGACTAGCGGGAGGGCGAATGAGCAGTTCTTC
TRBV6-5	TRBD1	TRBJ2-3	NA	CASSYGTDGDTQYF	TGTGCCAGCAGTTACGGGACAGATGGAGATACACAGTATTTT
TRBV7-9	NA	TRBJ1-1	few	CASSARTANTEAFF	TGTGCCAGCAGCGCCAGGACAGCGAACACTGAAGCTTTCTTT
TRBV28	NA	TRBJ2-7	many	CASSPGTRAYEQYF	TGTGCCAGCAGCCCCGGAACGAGGGCCTACGAGCAGTACTTC
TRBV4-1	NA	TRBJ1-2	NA	CASSQAVAVYGYTF	TGCGCCAGCAGCCAAGCAGTAGCGGTTTATGGCTACACCTTC
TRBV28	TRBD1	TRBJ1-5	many	CASNQGAAQPQHF	TGTGCCAGCAATCAGGGGGCGGCTCAGCCCCAGCATTTT